Each of the 27 T cell receptor beta chains below was sequenced from the same sample in a study of T cell responses to AZD1222 COVID-19 vaccine. Sequencing used immunoSEQ multiplex PCR; TCRdb keeps in-frame clones, though not all of them. The data show 67,000 or so clones, less than 90% seen once. This specimen consisted of peripheral blood, obtained on day 0 of AZD1222 vaccination. Receptors were obtained from an adult in good health.

V usage is TRBV7-9 and J usage is TRBJ2-5; 10 positions match TRBD2. The V gene end was trimmed by 8 bases and the J gene end by 5 bases; junction bases not matched to a gene: 8. The CDR3 is 14 amino acids. Germline assignment: CDR1 SEHNR and CDR2 FQNEAQ (reference sequence). This chain's CDR3 is CASGPSGGGETQYF. The CDR3 DNA is TGTGCCAGCGGGCCTAGCGGGGGAGGGGAGACCCAGTACTTC.

This sequence joins TRBV9 and TRBJ2-5; 8 bases map to TRBD2. CDR1 SGDLS and CDR2 YYNGEE come from the germline V gene. The J segment lost 5 bases and the V segment lost 4 bases, leaving 13 bases of the junction unmatched. CDR3 length: 16 residues. DNA of the CDR3: TGTGCCAGCAGCCCGACGGGGGGGCAGTTCGGGGAGACCCAGTACTTC. Its protein is CASSPTGGQFGETQYF. The full variable domain, in which reference TRBV9 and TRBJ2-5 provide the parts outside the CDR3, is DSGVTQTPKHLITATGQRVTLRCSPRSGDLSVYWYQQSLDQGLQFLIQYYNGEERAKGNILERFSAQQFPDLHSELNLSSLELGDSALYFCASSPTGGQFGETQYFGPGTRLLVL.

The chain joins TRBV5-1 to TRBJ1-5, with a tentative D call TRBD1 (6 bases). Germline CDR1 SGHRS, CDR2 YFSETQ. V was trimmed by 0 bases and J by 5 bases, leaving 12 bases between them. The CDR3 totals 15 residues. The CDR3 bases are TGCGCCAGCAGCTTGGCAGGACAGCTGTATCAGCCCCAGCATTTT. Protein: CASSLAGQLYQPQHF.

J is TRBJ2-2 and V is TRBV5-8, with D possibly being TRBD2 (5 bases). This CDR3 region has 14 residues. V lost 1 base, J lost 4 bases, and 8 bases lay in between. CDR1 SGHTS and CDR2 YDEGEE come from the germline V gene. The CDR3 DNA follows: TGTGCCAGCAGCTTGTATGGGAGCACCGGGGAGCTGTTTTTT. This sequence encodes CASSLYGSTGELFF. The variable domain in full, completed from reference TRBV5-8 and TRBJ2-2, reads EAGVTQSPTHLIKTRGQQATLRCSPISGHTSVYWYQQALGLGLQFLLWYDEGEERNRGNFPPRFSGRQFPNYSSELNVNALELEDSALYLCASSLYGSTGELFFGEGSRLTVL.

This clone was seen only once. V gene TRBV28 combines with J gene TRBJ1-2, with D tentatively TRBD1 (6 bases). The ends were cut back, 8 bases at V and 4 bases at J, with 17 bases in the middle. The CDR3 runs 14 residues. CDR1 MDHEN and CDR2 SYDVKM come from the germline V gene. This chain's CDR3 is CASVTGAESYGYTF. Written as DNA, the CDR3 is TGTGCCAGCGTCACGGGGGCAGAGAGCTATGGCTACACCTTC.

This sequence joins TRBV5-1 and TRBJ2-5; TRBD1 is a possible D gene (5 bases). CDR1 and CDR2 from the germline V gene are SGHRS and YFSETQ. V lost 3 bases and J lost 5, with 17 bases in between. The CDR3 is made up of 15 amino acids. CDR3 bases: TGCGCCAGCAGCTCACGGCCGACAGAAGGGGAGACCCAGTACTTC. It yields the protein CASSSRPTEGETQYF.

Only a few counts were recorded for this clone. The gene calls are TRBV4-2 and TRBJ2-7, with 8 nucleotides matching TRBD1. Germline V CDR1 and CDR2: LGHNA, YNFKEQ. This CDR3 region has 15 residues. The V gene end was trimmed by 3 bases and the J gene end by 4 bases; junction bases not matched to a gene: 8. The DNA for the CDR3 is TGTGCCAGCAGCCAGGGCAGGGACAGGACTTACGAGCAGTACTTC. This sequence encodes CASSQGRDRTYEQYF.

The rearrangement links TRBV5-6 to TRBJ1-1; perhaps TRBD1 as D (5 bases). Germline V gene lookup returns CDR1 SGHDT and CDR2 YYEEEE. V lost 4 bases, J lost 0 bases, and 10 bases lay in between. The CDR3 length is 14 residues. The CDR3 sequence: CASSPGVLNTEAFF. In nucleotides, the CDR3 is TGTGCCAGCAGCCCGGGGGTCCTGAACACTGAAGCTTTCTTT.

This chain uses TRBV5-1 with TRBJ2-1, with TRBD1 matching 7 bases. V lost 7 bases, J lost 0 bases, and 7 bases stayed unmatched. The CDR3 has 15 residues. Germline loops: CDR1 SGHRS, CDR2 YFSETQ. The CDR3 region has the DNA TGCGCCAGCGAGGCAGGGGGAGACTCCTACAATGAGCAGTTCTTC. Its protein product is CASEAGGDSYNEQFF.

The chain couples TRBV21-1 to TRBJ1-5. TRBV21-1 counts as a pseudogene. The CDR3 sequence is 17 residues long. CDR3 region: CASSPERGGVGNQPQHF. The CDR3 DNA is TGTGCCAGCAGCCCGGAGAGGGGCGGAGTCGGCAATCAGCCCCAGCATTTT.

This chain joins TRBV30 and TRBJ2-7; 7 bases fit TRBD1. This CDR3 is 17 amino acids long. The ends lost 3 bases at V and 3 bases at J; junction bases unmatched: 17. Germline-derived CDR1 and CDR2 are GTSNPN and SVGIG (reference sequence). CDR3 in DNA: TGTGCCTGGAGGTTTAGGCAGGGGACAGCCCCCGACTACGAGCAGTACTTC. Protein: CAWRFRQGTAPDYEQYF. Full variable domain (outside the CDR3, taken from reference TRBV30 and TRBJ2-7): SQTIHQWPATLVQPVGSPLSLECTVEGTSNPNLYWYRQAAGRGLQLLFYSVGIGQISSEVPQNLSASRPQDRQFILSSKKLLLSDSGFYLCAWRFRQGTAPDYEQYFGPGTRLTVT.

The genes are TRBV2 and TRBJ1-3; 9 bases agree with TRBD1. Losses at the gene ends were 4 bases for V and 0 bases for J; bases not matched to a gene: 7. Looked up from germline, CDR1 is SNHLY and CDR2 is FYNNEI. The CDR3 loop spans 17 amino acids. CDR3 bases: TGTGCCAGCAGTGGAAGGACAGGGGTTTACTCTGGAAACACCATATATTTT. Amino acids: CASSGRTGVYSGNTIYF. Based on the CDR3 plus reference TRBV2 and TRBJ1-3, the full variable domain is EPEVTQTPSHQVTQMGQEVILRCVPISNHLYFYWYRQILGQKVEFLVSFYNNEISEKSEIFDDQFSVERPDGSNFTLKIRSTKLEDSAMYFCASSGRTGVYSGNTIYFGEGSWLTVV.

The rearrangement links TRBV2 to TRBJ1-1; no definite D call. The V gene lost 11 bases and the J gene lost 1 base, with 14 bases spanning the gap. This CDR3 region has 13 residues. CDR1 is SNHLY and CDR2 is FYNNEI in the germline V gene. The CDR3 reads CASKQIANTEAFF. The CDR3 nucleotides read TGTGCCTCCAAGCAGATAGCGAACACTGAAGCTTTCTTT.

The rearrangement uses TRBV18 and TRBJ1-4, with a tentative D call TRBD1 (6 bases). Trimming took 6 bases from V and 5 from J, leaving 13 bases between them. The CDR3 spans 14 residues. Germline V gives CDR1 KGHSH, CDR2 LQKENI. The CDR3 DNA reads TGTGCCAGCTCCCCCCGGGACACAAATGAAAAACTGTTTTTT. Translating it yields CASSPRDTNEKLFF.

The CDR3 coding sequence is TGTGCCAGCAGTATCTACAGGGGCCGGAACTATGGCTACACCTTC. As protein: CASSIYRGRNYGYTF. The V gene is TRBV6-5, the J gene TRBJ1-2; 7 bases match TRBD1. Germline V gene lookup returns CDR1 MNHEY and CDR2 SVGAGI. Germline trimming cut 5 bases from V and 2 bases from J; bases unmatched to any gene: 8. The CDR3 runs to 15 residues.

The genes are TRBV5-8 and TRBJ1-4, with 7 positions matching TRBD1. Losses at the gene ends were 2 bases for V and 3 bases for J; bases not matched to a gene: 4. This CDR3 has 15 residues. Germline values: CDR1 SGHTS, CDR2 YDEGEE. This chain's CDR3 is CASSFARGSNEKLFF. The CDR3 coding sequence is TGTGCCAGCAGCTTTGCCAGGGGGTCTAATGAAAAACTGTTTTTT.

The CDR3 DNA reads TGTGCCAGCAGTTTATTCAGACTAGCGGGGCCGGTTTCCTCCTACAATGAGCAGTTCTTC. It codes for CASSLFRLAGPVSSYNEQFF. This chain uses TRBV28 with TRBJ2-1; 11 bases line up with TRBD2. Germline CDR1 MDHEN, CDR2 SYDVKM. This CDR3 has 20 residues. V dropped 1 base and J dropped 0; count of bases not matched to a gene: 11.

The rearrangement joins TRBV11-2 to TRBJ1-3; no definite D call. The germline V and J ends were trimmed by 5 bases and 10 bases, with 12 bases remaining between them. This CDR3 is 12 amino acids long. CDR1 and CDR2 from the germline V gene are SGHAT and FQNNGV. The CDR3: CASSAAGGTIYF. The CDR3 DNA follows: TGTGCCAGCAGCGCGGCGGGAGGAACCATATATTTT.

This clone was counted only a few times. This chain uses TRBV28 with TRBJ1-6; no firm D call. Germline assignment: CDR1 MDHEN and CDR2 SYDVKM. The CDR3 has 16 amino acids. V was clipped by 5 bases and J by 4 bases, with 15 bases between them. DNA of the CDR3: TGTGCCAGCAGTCTCGCTATGCAAGTTTATAATTCACCCCTCCACTTT. Amino acids: CASSLAMQVYNSPLHF.

The chain carries TRBV25-1 and TRBJ2-3, with unresolved D. The CDR3 is 15 residues long. Trimming shortened V by 6 bases and J by 7 bases, and 20 bases separated the two germline ends. Per the germline V gene, CDR1 is MGHDK and CDR2 is SYGVNS. In nucleotides, the CDR3 is TGTGCCAGCAGCCCGGGTGGGGTCGAATTTAATACGCAGTATTTT. Its protein is CASSPGGVEFNTQYF.

This chain uses TRBV28 with TRBJ1-4, with TRBD1 matching 10 bases. CDR1 and CDR2 from the germline V gene are MDHEN and SYDVKM. V shed 4 bases and J 8 bases; nucleotides not matched to a gene: 4. CDR3 size: 14 residues. The CDR3 loop is CASSSTGGSEKLFF. The CDR3 DNA reads as TGTGCCAGCAGTTCGACAGGGGGCAGCGAAAAACTGTTTTTT.

This chain links TRBV4-1 with TRBJ1-3; D unresolved. Between the trimmed V and J ends, which lost 0 bases and 0 bases, there was a span of 12 bases. Germline V gene data show CDR1 as MGHRA and CDR2 as YSYEKL. CDR3 length: 17 amino acids. CDR3 DNA sequence: TGCGCCAGCAGCCAAGAACTAAGAATAACCTCTGGAAACACCATATATTTT. It translates to CASSQELRITSGNTIYF.

This clone was found once. V is TRBV19 and J is TRBJ1-1; D is unclear. Looked up from germline, CDR1 is LNHDA and CDR2 is SQIVND (reference sequence). The V gene lost 6 bases and the J gene lost 1 base, with 21 bases spanning the gap. The CDR3 covers 17 residues. The CDR3 protein is CASSLIADGSTNTEAFF. CDR3 coding DNA: TGTGCCAGTAGCTTAATCGCGGACGGGTCTACGAACACTGAAGCTTTCTTT.

V gene TRBV7-2 combines with J gene TRBJ1-5, with D hard to call. CDR3 size: 14 residues. Germline V gene lookup returns CDR1 SGHTA and CDR2 FQGNSA. Trimming shortened V by 1 base and J by 11 bases, and 15 bases separated the two germline ends. The CDR3 DNA is TGTGCCAGCAGCTTAGATCGCAATTCGGGAGCCCAGCATTTT. Encoded protein: CASSLDRNSGAQHF.

V and J are TRBV14 and TRBJ2-1, with 7 bases lining up with TRBD2. Trimming cost V 1 base and J 7 bases; bases outside gene matches: 1. The CDR3 length is 13 residues. Germline V gene lookup returns CDR1 SGHDN and CDR2 FVKESK. CDR3 coding DNA: TGTGCCAGCAGCCAAGCGGGGGGAAATGAGCAGTTCTTC. This translates into CASSQAGGNEQFF.

CDR3 DNA: TGTGCCAGCAGCTTGTTCGGCGTCAGGGGAAACACCATATATTTT. It specifies CASSLFGVRGNTIYF. The chain combines TRBV5-4 with TRBJ1-3, with D unresolved. The V end was cut by 1 base, the J end by 4 bases, with 12 bases between. The CDR3 loop spans 15 amino acids. Germline CDR1 is SGHNT and CDR2 is YYREEE (reference sequence).

The chain recombines TRBV2 with TRBJ1-5; weak D call: TRBD1 (5 bases). Trimming removed 4 bases at V and 3 bases at J, with 13 bases between. The CDR3 sequence is 15 residues long. Germline V CDR1 and CDR2: SNHLY, FYNNEI. This chain's CDR3 is CASSGGGLFNQPQHF. The CDR3, as DNA: TGTGCCAGCAGTGGCGGGGGGTTATTCAATCAGCCCCAGCATTTT.